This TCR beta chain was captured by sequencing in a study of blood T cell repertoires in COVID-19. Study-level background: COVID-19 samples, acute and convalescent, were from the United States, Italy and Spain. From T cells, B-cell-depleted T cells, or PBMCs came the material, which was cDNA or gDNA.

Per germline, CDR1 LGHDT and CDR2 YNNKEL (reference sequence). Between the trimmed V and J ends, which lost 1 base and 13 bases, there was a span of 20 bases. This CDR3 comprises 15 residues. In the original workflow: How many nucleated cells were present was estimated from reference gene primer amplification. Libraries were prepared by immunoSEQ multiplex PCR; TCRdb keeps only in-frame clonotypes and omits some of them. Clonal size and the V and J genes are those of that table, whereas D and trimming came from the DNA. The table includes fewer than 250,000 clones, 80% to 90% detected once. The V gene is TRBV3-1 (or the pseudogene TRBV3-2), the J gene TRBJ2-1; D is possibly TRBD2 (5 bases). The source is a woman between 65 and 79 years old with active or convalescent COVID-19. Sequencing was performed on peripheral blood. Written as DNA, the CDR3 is TGTGCCAGCAGCCAAGTTGGGAGTAGCGACTCTTCACAGTTCTTC. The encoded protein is CASSQVGSSDSSQFF.